This is a list of T cell receptor beta chains from one sample in a study of T cells in Graves' hyperthyroidism and ophthalmopathy. TCRdb independently ran MiXCR on the multiplex PCR reads; one entry per CDR3 protein. The sample has 560,000 or so distinct CDR3 sequences, more than 45% seen once. Sequenced: peripheral blood or thyroid tissue (not recorded which). These receptors originate from a woman aged 18-29 years with Graves' hyperthyroidism. CDR3s include the opening cysteine and the closing phenylalanine or tryptophan. D genes are given only for firm matches. Some rows mark clone size as missing; the rest say once, few, many or name a class of expanded clone.

v_gene,d_gene,abundance,j_gene,CDR3nt,CDR3aa
TRBV25-1,TRBD1,NA,TRBJ1-2,TGTGCCAGCAGTGAAGACAGGGGTGGCTACACCTTC,CASSEDRGGYTF
TRBV24-1,TRBD2,NA,TRBJ2-7,TGTGCCACCAAGAAAGGACTAGCGGCCTCCTACGAGCAGTACTTC,CATKKGLAASYEQYF
TRBV10-3,NA,NA,TRBJ1-1,TGTGCCACTCATGGGACGGTTAACACTGAAGCTTTCTTT,CATHGTVNTEAFF
TRBV10-3,TRBD1,NA,TRBJ2-7,TGTGCCATCAGCCGGGACAGAATCTACGAGCAGTACTTC,CAISRDRIYEQYF
TRBV2,NA,NA,TRBJ1-2,TGTGCCTGCAGTGCTCCCCAGGGCAATGGCTACACCTTC,CACSAPQGNGYTF
TRBV7-2,NA,many,TRBJ2-4,TGTGCCAGCAGCGGAGTCCGGACACCCATTCAGTACTTC,CASSGVRTPIQYF
TRBV29-1,TRBD1,many,TRBJ2-6,TGCAGCGTAGGACAGGGGGCTCGCTCTGGGGCCAACGTCCTGACTTTC,CSVGQGARSGANVLTF
TRBV7-2,TRBD1,NA,TRBJ2-7,TGTGCCAGCAGCAGGACAGGGGCCTACAAGCAGTACTTC,CASSRTGAYKQYF
TRBV24-1,NA,many,TRBJ2-7,TGTGCCACCAGTGAACCGGGAATCTACGAGCAGTACTTC,CATSEPGIYEQYF
TRBV24-1,NA,NA,TRBJ2-5,TGTGCCACCAGTGAGGTCGGCTGGACCGGGGCACAAGAGACCCAGTACTTC,CATSEVGWTGAQETQYF
TRBV20-1,NA,NA,TRBJ2-7,TGCAGTGCAGCCGGGAACACTTATTACGAGCAGTACTTC,CSAAGNTYYEQYF
TRBV12-3/TRBV12-4,NA,NA,TRBJ1-2,TGTGCCAGCAGTTACGAGGCAACCAACTATGGCTACACCTTC,CASSYEATNYGYTF
TRBV10-3,TRBD1,many,TRBJ1-1,TGTGCCATCAGTGAGTCTACAGGGGACACTGAAGCTTTCTTT,CAISESTGDTEAFF
TRBV7-2,TRBD1,NA,TRBJ1-5,TGTGCCAGCAGCCCACCGGGAGGACAGGGCAATCAGCCCCAGCATTTT,CASSPPGGQGNQPQHF
TRBV20-1,TRBD1,NA,TRBJ2-7,TGCAGTGCTAAGACAGGGATGGGCTCCTACGAGCAGTACTTC,CSAKTGMGSYEQYF
TRBV7-3,NA,NA,TRBJ2-1,TGTGCCAGCAGTCTCGACAATGAGCAGTTCTTC,CASSLDNEQFF
TRBV5-1,NA,NA,TRBJ1-3,TGCGCCAGCAGCTTACAGTCGAACTCTGGAAACACCATATATTTT,CASSLQSNSGNTIYF
TRBV20-1,NA,NA,TRBJ1-4,TGCAGTGCTAGGCACAGGGATACAACTAATGAAAAACTGTTTTTT,CSARHRDTTNEKLFF
TRBV10-2,NA,many,TRBJ1-1,TGCGCCAGCAGGGATTCGACAAAGGGACCAGCTTTCTTT,CASRDSTKGPAFF
TRBV7-6,TRBD1,many,TRBJ1-2,TGTGCCAGCAGCCCCAACAGGGGGCAGGGCTACACCTTC,CASSPNRGQGYTF
TRBV29-1,NA,many,TRBJ1-5,TGCAGCGTTCGACCCGGCGCTGGGCCCCAGCATTTT,CSVRPGAGPQHF
TRBV24-1,TRBD1,NA,TRBJ1-5,TGTGCCACCAGTGATCAGACAGGGGTTAGGCAGCCCCAGCATTTT,CATSDQTGVRQPQHF
TRBV7-9,TRBD2,few,TRBJ2-5,TGTGCCAGCAGCTCGGGGACTAGCGGGACCCCGATGCAAGAGACCCAGTACTTC,CASSSGTSGTPMQETQYF
TRBV7-9,TRBD2,many,TRBJ2-2,TGTGCCAGCGCGGACGGGAGGGTTGGCACCGGGGAGCTGTTTTTT,CASADGRVGTGELFF
TRBV13,NA,many,TRBJ2-7,TGTGCCAGCAGCATGAATGGCGACGAGCAGTACTTC,CASSMNGDEQYF
TRBV10-3,NA,NA,TRBJ2-2,TGTGCCATCAACCAAAGGGTGGCCACCGGGGAGCTGTTTTTT,CAINQRVATGELFF
TRBV7-8,NA,many,TRBJ1-5,TGTGCCAGCAGCTTAGGAGTTGCCCAGCCCCAGCATTTT,CASSLGVAQPQHF